This TCR beta chain came from a study of blood T cell repertoires in COVID-19. As handled by the study authors: Reference gene primer amplification yielded estimated nucleated cell counts. Using immunoSEQ multiplex PCR, the repertoire was profiled, and TCRdb retains in-frame clones only, with some absent. That table furnishes V, J and clone size, whereas the DNA furnished D and trimming. The data show 150,000 to 200,000 clones, 86% seen once. V was pared by 2 bases and J by 0 bases, with 6 bases between. The germline gives CDR1 KGHSH, CDR2 LQKENI. The CDR3 runs to 14 residues. On this clone: At the DNA level, this CDR3 is encoded by other sequences in the same sample as well.

This clonotype originated in a woman of 80 years or more in a cohort sampled during active or convalescent COVID-19. The chain joins TRBV18 to TRBJ2-3, with D perhaps TRBD1 (5 bases). The source material was peripheral blood. In DNA form, the CDR3 reads TGTGCCAGCTCACCAGGGGCTAGCACAGATACGCAGTATTTT. Translating gives CASSPGASTDTQYF.